This T cell receptor beta chain was documented in a study of cytomegalovirus exposure and HLA in healthy donors. PCR employed 60 Vbeta and 13 Jbeta primers. The repertoire was sequenced with immunoSEQ multiplex PCR; TCRdb's copy has only in-frame clones and lacks some. The table includes 150,000 to 200,000 clones, roughly 85% detected once. This clone was found a few times. Germline CDR1 and CDR2: LNHDA and SQIVND (reference sequence). V was cut by 3 bases and J by 0 bases, with 11 bases left in between. The length of the CDR3 is 15 residues. The V gene is TRBV19, the J gene TRBJ1-1; the D gene is possibly TRBD1 (6 bases). The sequence was obtained from a man aged 45-65 years in good health and CMV-seropositive. Sequenced sample: PBMCs. The CDR3 reads CASSILGALNTEAFF. The CDR3 DNA is TGTGCCAGTAGTATTCTGGGGGCTCTGAACACTGAAGCTTTCTTT.